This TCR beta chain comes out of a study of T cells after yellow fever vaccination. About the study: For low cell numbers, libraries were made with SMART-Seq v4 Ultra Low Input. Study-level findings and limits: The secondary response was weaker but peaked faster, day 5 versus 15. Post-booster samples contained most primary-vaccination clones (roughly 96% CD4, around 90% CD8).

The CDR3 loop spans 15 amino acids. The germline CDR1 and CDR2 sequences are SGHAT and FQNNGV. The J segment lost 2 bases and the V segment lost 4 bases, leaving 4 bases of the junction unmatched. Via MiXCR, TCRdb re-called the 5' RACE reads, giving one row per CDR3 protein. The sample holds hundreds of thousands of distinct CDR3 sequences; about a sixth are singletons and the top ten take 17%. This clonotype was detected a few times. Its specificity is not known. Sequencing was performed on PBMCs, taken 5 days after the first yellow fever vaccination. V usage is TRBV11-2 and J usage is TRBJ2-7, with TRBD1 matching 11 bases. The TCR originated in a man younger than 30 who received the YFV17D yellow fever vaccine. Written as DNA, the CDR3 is TGTGCCAGCAGCTCCGGGACAGGGGGAACCTACGAGCAGTACTTC. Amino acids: CASSSGTGGTYEQYF.